This TCR beta chain was obtained from a study of T cells in tumors after PD-1 blockade. Libraries were prepared by immunoSEQ multiplex PCR; TCRdb keeps only in-frame clonotypes and omits some of them. Of 60,000 to 75,000 clones listed, over 65% are singletons. Germline values: CDR1 MDHEN, CDR2 SYDVKM. V dropped 7 bases and J dropped 1 base, with 7 bases sitting between them. This CDR3 region has 12 residues. There are a few counts of this clone. The receptor comes from a human donor with basal cell carcinoma. This chain joins TRBV28 and TRBJ1-1; D is unresolved. The sample was PBMCs, taken after anti-PD-1 treatment. CDR3 protein: CASKFQNTEAFF. As DNA, the CDR3 is TGTGCCAGCAAGTTTCAGAACACTGAAGCTTTCTTT.